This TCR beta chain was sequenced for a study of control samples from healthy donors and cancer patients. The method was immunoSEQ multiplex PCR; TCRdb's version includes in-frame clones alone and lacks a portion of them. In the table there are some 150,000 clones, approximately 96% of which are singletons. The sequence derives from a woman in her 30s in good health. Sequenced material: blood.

The CDR3 region is CASSPVQGYQPQHF. The CDR3 DNA sequence: TGTGCCAGCAGTCCGGTCCAGGGGTATCAGCCCCAGCATTTT. V usage is TRBV27 and J usage is TRBJ1-5; tentatively, D is TRBD1 (6 bases). The CDR3 is 14 amino acids. Trimming took off 5 bases at V and 5 bases at J, with 13 bases between the two ends. CDR1 and CDR2 (germline): MNHEY, SMNVEV (reference sequence).